This entry is about one T cell receptor beta chain. Its antigen is not known. Amplification used 60 Vbeta primers and 13 Jbeta primers. Original processing notes: A later analysis tallied approximately 80 million unique TCR beta chains, around 9.9 million of them shared. Libraries were prepared by immunoSEQ multiplex PCR; TCRdb keeps only in-frame clonotypes and omits some of them. V, J and clone size were drawn from that table, and D and trimming were deduced from the DNA. The listing contains approximately 120,000 clones. The CDR3 runs to 15 residues. Trimming at V came to 1 base and at J to 2 bases, leaving 5 bases not matched to a gene. The germline gives CDR1 KGHSH, CDR2 LQKENI. The data were obtained in a study of cytomegalovirus exposure and HLA in healthy donors. Across the whole study: Most genotyped donors, 81% of about 360, had Caucasian-associated genetic ancestry.

Findings and caveats of the study: Researchers reported from a later analysis that most CMV-associated TCR beta chains appeared HLA-restricted. Previous analysis showed most TCR beta V segments were productive about 90% or about 30% of the time.

The chain links TRBV18 to TRBJ2-7, with TRBD1 identical over 7 bases. The sequence was obtained from a man aged 18-30 years in good health and CMV-seronegative. Specimen: PBMCs. The CDR3 DNA follows: TGTGCCAGCTCACCACAGGGACAGAAGACCTACGAGCAGTACTTC. Amino acid sequence: CASSPQGQKTYEQYF.